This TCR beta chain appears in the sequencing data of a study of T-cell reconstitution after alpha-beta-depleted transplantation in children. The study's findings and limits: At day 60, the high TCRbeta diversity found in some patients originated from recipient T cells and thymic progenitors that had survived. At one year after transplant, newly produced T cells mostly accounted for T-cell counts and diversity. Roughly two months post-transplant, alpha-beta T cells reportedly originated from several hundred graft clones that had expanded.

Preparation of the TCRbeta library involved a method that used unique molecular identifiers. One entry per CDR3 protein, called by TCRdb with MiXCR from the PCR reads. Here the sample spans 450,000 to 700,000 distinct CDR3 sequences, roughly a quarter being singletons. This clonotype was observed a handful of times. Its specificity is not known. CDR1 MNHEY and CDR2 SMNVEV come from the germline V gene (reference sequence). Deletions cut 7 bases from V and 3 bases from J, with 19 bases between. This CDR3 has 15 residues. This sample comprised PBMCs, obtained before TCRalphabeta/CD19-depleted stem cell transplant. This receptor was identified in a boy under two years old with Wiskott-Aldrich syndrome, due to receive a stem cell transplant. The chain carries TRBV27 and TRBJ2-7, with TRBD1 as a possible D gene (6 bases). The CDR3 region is CASTSKRRGFYEQYF. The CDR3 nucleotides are TGTGCCAGCACCTCTAAGCGCAGGGGCTTCTACGAGCAGTACTTC.